Listed below are T cell receptor beta chains from one sample, sequenced in a study of cytotoxic CD8 clonotypes in ibrutinib-treated CLL. Sequencing used immunoSEQ multiplex PCR; TCRdb keeps in-frame clones, though not all of them. Of some 200,000 clones in the sample, over 55% were seen once. Sequencing was performed on PBMCs, taken after 24 months of ibrutinib treatment. Receptor source: a human donor with chronic lymphocytic leukemia. Both conserved end residues are part of each CDR3. The D gene is left open where the match is weak. Some rows have no size entry. The others give once, few or many, or a class for an expanded clone.

V gene,D gene,clone size,J gene,CDR3 DNA,CDR3 protein
TRBV4-3,TRBD1,NA,TRBJ1-3,TGCGCCAGCAGCATGGACAGGGACTCTGGAAACACCATATATTTT,CASSMDRDSGNTIYF
TRBV6-1,NA,NA,TRBJ2-7,TGCGCCAGCAGTGAAATTGAGGGGTTCTACGAGCAGTACTTC,CASSEIEGFYEQYF
TRBV21-1,NA,NA,TRBJ2-7,TGTGCCAGCAATATAGACGCCTCCCATAACTCCTACGAGCAGTACTTC,CASNIDASHNSYEQYF
TRBV11-2,TRBD2,NA,TRBJ2-2,TGTGCCAGCAGCTATGGACTAGCGGGAGGCGGCACCGGGGAGCTGTTTTTT,CASSYGLAGGGTGELFF
TRBV6-1,TRBD1,once,TRBJ2-7,TGTGCCAGCGGGACAGGGGTCTACGAGCAGTACTTC,CASGTGVYEQYF
TRBV18,NA,NA,TRBJ2-1,TGTGCCAGCTCACCACGAAGGGATTCCTACAATGAGCAGTTCTTC,CASSPRRDSYNEQFF
TRBV5-4,TRBD1,NA,TRBJ2-2,TGTGCCAGCAGCGGAAACAGGGGGCTGGGCACCGGGGAGCTGTTTTTT,CASSGNRGLGTGELFF
TRBV6-5,NA,NA,TRBJ1-5,TGTGCCAGCAGTTACTCGGGACAAAGCAACTATCAGCCCCAGCATTTT,CASSYSGQSNYQPQHF
TRBV5-4,TRBD2,NA,TRBJ2-4,TGTGCCAGCAGCACGGGACTAGCGAGTCAAAACATTCAGTACTTC,CASSTGLASQNIQYF
TRBV19,NA,NA,TRBJ1-5,TGTGCCAGTAGTCTCCAGGGTGATGATCAGCCCCAGCATTTT,CASSLQGDDQPQHF
TRBV5-6,TRBD1,NA,TRBJ2-5,TGTGCCAGCAGCCCAGACAGGGGGCGCGGGGAGACCCAGTACTTC,CASSPDRGRGETQYF
TRBV4-1,NA,NA,TRBJ1-1,TGCGCCAGCAGCCGCAAGGGGGGGGACACTGAAGCTTTCTTT,CASSRKGGDTEAFF
TRBV19,NA,NA,TRBJ2-7,TGTGCCAGTAGAGGCTCCCTCGAGCAGTACTTC,CASRGSLEQYF
TRBV2,NA,few,TRBJ1-1,TGTGCCAGCAGGCGGGACGGCAGCAACACTGAAGCTTTCTTT,CASRRDGSNTEAFF
TRBV4-3,NA,NA,TRBJ2-1,TGCGCCAGCAGCCAAGATCTTCCCGGAATGTACAATGAGCAGTTCTTC,CASSQDLPGMYNEQFF
TRBV4-3,TRBD1,few,TRBJ2-1,TGCGCCAGCAGCCAAGATCTCGACAGGGTGTACAATGAGCAGTTCTTC,CASSQDLDRVYNEQFF
TRBV9,TRBD1,NA,TRBJ1-2,TGTGCCAGCAGCCCAGGACAGGGCCTCTATGGCTACACCTTC,CASSPGQGLYGYTF
TRBV29-1,TRBD2,NA,TRBJ2-7,TGCAGCGTTGGAGGGACTAACTTC,CSVGGTNF
TRBV9,TRBD2,NA,TRBJ2-1,TGTGCCAGCAGCGTAATGCGGGAGGGACTCAATGAGCAGTTCTTC,CASSVMREGLNEQFF
TRBV29-1,TRBD1,NA,TRBJ1-4,TGCAGTGGGGGAGGGGGCGCACGGGAAAAACTGTTTTTT,CSGGGGAREKLFF
TRBV30,TRBD2,NA,TRBJ2-1,TGTGCCTGGACGCGGACTAGCGGTAAAGGTAATGAGCAGTTCTTC,CAWTRTSGKGNEQFF
TRBV7-6,NA,few,TRBJ2-2,TGTGCCAGCAGCGACAAGACAACACTCTCTAACGGGGAGCTGTTTTTT,CASSDKTTLSNGELFF
TRBV9,NA,NA,TRBJ1-4,TGTGCCAGCAGCGTAGGACAGCTTGCAACTAATGAAAAACTGTTTTTT,CASSVGQLATNEKLFF
TRBV2,TRBD2,NA,TRBJ2-7,TGTGCCAGCACGGCCCCCCTTTTACTAGCGGGAGGGCCAGGGGAGCAGTACTTC,CASTAPLLLAGGPGEQYF
TRBV15,NA,NA,TRBJ2-3,TGTGCCACCAGCAGGCAGCGGGGCACAGATACGCAGTATTTT,CATSRQRGTDTQYF
TRBV7-9,TRBD1,once,TRBJ2-1,TGTGCCAGCAGCCCAGGACAGGGGAAGGTCAATGAGCAGTTCTTC,CASSPGQGKVNEQFF